The 21 T cell receptor beta chains given below trace back to one sample, sequenced in a study of T cells in localized non-small cell lung cancer. Repertoires were generated with immunoSEQ multiplex PCR, while TCRdb's copy carries only in-frame clones and drops some. The sample has about 59,000 clones; about 90% are singletons. Sequenced material: peripheral blood, taken before any cancer treatment. The receptors derive from a woman between 35 and 70 years old with stage I lung adenocarcinoma.

The gene calls are TRBV7-3 and TRBJ2-5, with 7 bases aligning to TRBD1. Germline V gene data show CDR1 as SGHTA and CDR2 as FQGTGA. This CDR3 contains 13 residues. The J segment lost 5 bases and the V segment lost 5 bases, leaving 5 bases of the junction unmatched. CDR3 region: CASSPDRAETQYF. The DNA for the CDR3 is TGTGCCAGCAGCCCAGACAGGGCTGAGACCCAGTACTTC.

The rearrangement links TRBV28 to TRBJ2-5; D gene uncertain. Germline V gene sequence: CDR1 MDHEN, CDR2 SYDVKM. V lost 2 bases to trimming and J lost 5 bases, with 12 bases between them. The length of the CDR3 is 14 residues. The CDR3 reads CASSLPDRRETQYF. The CDR3 nucleotides are TGTGCCAGCAGTTTACCTGACCGCCGGGAGACCCAGTACTTC.

This chain uses TRBV7-2 with TRBJ2-6; unclear D gene. CDR3 length equals 15 residues. Trimming pared 2 bases from V and 0 bases from J, leaving 5 bases between. The germline gives CDR1 SGHTA, CDR2 FQGNSA. In DNA, the CDR3 is TGTGCCAGCAGCTTAAGTATCTCTGGGGCCAACGTCCTGACTTTC. As protein: CASSLSISGANVLTF.

In its sample, this clone was seen once. The gene calls are TRBV6-5 and TRBJ1-4; 8 bases map to TRBD1. Germline CDR1 is MNHEY and CDR2 is SVGAGI. With 0 bases clipped from V and 11 bases from J, the junction kept 5 bases outside the gene matches. There are 14 residues in the CDR3. For the CDR3, the DNA is TGTGCCAGCAGTTACTCGCAGACAGGGGTTAAACTGTTTTTT. Its translation: CASSYSQTGVKLFF.

The J gene is TRBJ2-2, the V gene TRBV4-2; 10 nucleotides align to TRBD2. The CDR3 runs 19 residues. V lost 0 bases, J lost 0 bases, and 7 bases stayed unmatched. Germline CDR1 is LGHNA and CDR2 is YNFKEQ. The CDR3 nucleotides read TGTGCCAGCAGCCAAGATCCCGGACTAGCGGATACGAACACCGGGGAGCTGTTTTTT. Amino acids: CASSQDPGLADTNTGELFF.

Only a few counts were recorded for this clone. This chain uses TRBV19 with TRBJ1-2, with 7 bases that match TRBD1. The junction had 13 bases not matched to a gene; V was cut back by 6 bases and J by 0 bases. CDR1 and CDR2 from the germline V gene are LNHDA and SQIVND (reference sequence). This CDR3 contains 17 residues. The CDR3 reads CASRRRTGESTNYGYTF. CDR3 nucleotides: TGTGCCAGTAGGCGAAGGACAGGAGAATCTACTAACTATGGCTACACCTTC.

The chain combines TRBV28 with TRBJ2-1; TRBD2 matches 13 bases. With V trimmed by 6 bases and J by 4 bases, 9 bases remained unmatched. The germline gives CDR1 MDHEN, CDR2 SYDVKM. The CDR3 loop spans 17 amino acids. The CDR3 reads CASSTEGLAGPYNEQFF. The CDR3 coding sequence is TGTGCCAGCAGCACGGAGGGACTAGCGGGGCCGTACAATGAGCAGTTCTTC.

The V and J genes are TRBV18 and TRBJ1-1; D may be TRBD1 (6 bases). The CDR3 runs to 14 residues. V gave up 6 bases and J gave up 0 bases, with 11 bases separating them. From germline, CDR1 is KGHSH and CDR2 LQKENI. The CDR3 DNA is TGTGCCAGCTCCCCTGGACAGATGAACACTGAAGCTTTCTTT. This sequence encodes CASSPGQMNTEAFF.

V is TRBV7-2 and J is TRBJ2-5, with D perhaps matching TRBD1 or TRBD2 (6 bases each). Deletions cut 1 base from V and 7 bases from J, with 16 bases between. The CDR3 runs to 15 residues. Germline values: CDR1 SGHTA, CDR2 FQGNSA. CDR3 in DNA: TGTGCCAGCAGCTTAGTTCAGGGGATGGGGGGGACCCAGTACTTC. Its protein product is CASSLVQGMGGTQYF.

The V call is TRBV5-6, the J call TRBJ2-5; D ambiguous. The germline V gene encodes CDR1 SGHDT and CDR2 YYEEEE. V lost 0 bases and J lost 4, with 7 bases in between. The CDR3 runs to 13 residues. This CDR3 reads CASSLDRRETQYF. DNA of the CDR3: TGTGCCAGCAGCTTGGACCGCCGAGAGACCCAGTACTTC. The whole variable domain, remainder taken from reference TRBV5-6 and TRBJ2-5, is DAGVTQSPTHLIKTRGQQVTLRCSPKSGHDTVSWYQQALGQGPQFIFQYYEEEERQRGNFPDRFSGHQFPNYSSELNVNALLLGDSALYLCASSLDRRETQYFGPGTRLLVL.

The table lists this clone with a count of one. The rearrangement links TRBV5-1 to TRBJ1-2, with TRBD1 matching over 10 bases. Germline V gene data show CDR1 as SGHRS and CDR2 as YFSETQ. The V gene end was trimmed by 5 bases and the J gene end by 3 bases; junction bases not matched to a gene: 7. The CDR3 extends over 15 amino acids. The CDR3: CASSPAGTGDYGYTF. CDR3 coding DNA: TGCGCCAGCAGTCCCGCCGGGACAGGGGACTATGGCTACACCTTC.

The CDR3 nucleotides are TGTGCCAGCAGCTTAGTCAGGACGGGGAATCAGCCCCAGCATTTT. As protein: CASSLVRTGNQPQHF. The rearrangement uses TRBV7-2 and TRBJ1-5, with unresolved D. The V and J ends lost 1 base and 4 bases respectively, with 11 bases between them. The CDR3 is 15 amino acids. Germline V CDR1 and CDR2: SGHTA, FQGNSA.

V gene TRBV5-1 combines with J gene TRBJ1-1; maybe TRBD1 (5 bases). The CDR3 runs to 13 residues. The germline V and J ends were trimmed by 1 base and 4 bases, with 8 bases remaining between them. Germline values: CDR1 SGHRS, CDR2 YFSETQ. The CDR3 region has the DNA TGCGCCAGCAGCTTGTGGGGGGGCACTGAAGCTTTCTTT. It is translated as CASSLWGGTEAFF.

The rearrangement uses TRBV5-1 and TRBJ2-3; D may be TRBD2 (6 bases). V lost 5 bases to trimming and J lost 0 bases, with 7 bases between them. Germline CDR1 SGHRS, CDR2 YFSETQ. CDR3 size: 13 residues. The CDR3 reads CASSSGSTDTQYF. CDR3 DNA: TGCGCCAGCAGTAGCGGCAGCACAGATACGCAGTATTTT. The full variable domain, rest sourced from reference TRBV5-1 and TRBJ2-3, is KAGVTQTPRYLIKTRGQQVTLSCSPISGHRSVSWYQQTPGQGLQFLFEYFSETQRNKGNFPGRFSGRQFSNSRSEMNVSTLELGDSALYLCASSSGSTDTQYFGPGTRLTVL.

The V and J genes are TRBV28 and TRBJ1-4; no firm D call. The CDR3 runs to 19 residues. Germline CDR1 is MDHEN and CDR2 is SYDVKM. The CDR3, as DNA: TGTGCAATAACATCGCTGGAGGGCGGGGATCGCACTACTAGGGAAAAACTGTTTTTT. It translates to CAITSLEGGDRTTREKLFF.

The chain carries TRBV7-8 and TRBJ1-4, with D unclear. With 7 bases removed from V and 8 bases from J, the gap between germline ends came to 14 bases. CDR1 SGHVS and CDR2 FQNEAQ come from the germline V gene. The CDR3 covers 13 residues. The CDR3 sequence: CASNHLLGEKLFF. DNA of the CDR3: TGTGCCAGCAACCACCTCCTCGGGGAAAAACTGTTTTTT.

The chain combines TRBV7-2 with TRBJ1-1; D uncertain. The V end lost 5 bases, the J end lost 4 bases, and 11 bases lay between the germline ends. The CDR3 totals 13 residues. Germline V gives CDR1 SGHTA, CDR2 FQGNSA. The DNA of the CDR3 is TGTGCCAGCAGCAACGGAGTCGGCACTGAAGCTTTCTTT. Translation: CASSNGVGTEAFF.

The chain carries TRBV6-1 and TRBJ2-2; TRBD1 matches 7 bases. With 4 bases clipped from V and 2 bases from J, the junction kept 4 bases outside the gene matches. The CDR3 contains 15 residues. Germline V CDR1 and CDR2: MNHNS, SASEGT. CDR3 DNA: TGTGCCAGCAGTGGGCGACAGGGAAACACCGGGGAGCTGTTTTTT. Protein: CASSGRQGNTGELFF.

The chain has TRBV27 and TRBJ2-7; 10 bases match TRBD2. Germline trimming cut 6 bases from V and 6 bases from J; bases unmatched to any gene: 14. Looked up from germline, CDR1 is MNHEY and CDR2 is SMNVEV (reference sequence). The CDR3 has 16 amino acids. The CDR3: CASSRSSLAGVLEQYF. CDR3 coding DNA: TGTGCCAGCAGCCGGTCCTCCCTAGCGGGAGTTCTCGAGCAGTACTTC.

To note about this clone: An end of the junction does not agree with germline; a read error may underlie this. CDR3 region: CASSGQLQLNSPLYF. The CDR3 coding sequence is TGTGCCAGCAGCGGACAGTTACAGCTTAATTCACCCCTCTACTTT. J is TRBJ1-6 and V is TRBV7-2, with D tentatively TRBD1 (6 bases). This CDR3 is 15 amino acids long. The germline gives CDR1 SGHTA, CDR2 FQGNSA.

V gene TRBV7-9 combines with J gene TRBJ2-3; TRBD2 matches at 8 bases. The CDR3 is made up of 15 amino acids. Unmatched junction bases numbered 6, after V lost 7 bases and J lost 0 bases. The germline CDR1 and CDR2 sequences are SEHNR and FQNEAQ (reference sequence). This CDR3 is CASTLLAGSTDTQYF. The CDR3 DNA is TGTGCCAGCACCCTCCTAGCGGGTAGCACAGATACGCAGTATTTT.